Shown below are 27 T cell receptor beta chains from a single sample sequenced in a study of shared clonotypes between healthy human individuals. TCRdb keeps only in-frame clones here, not all; method: immunoSEQ multiplex PCR. This sample has about 120,000 clones, with about 70% found just once. What was sequenced was memory CD8+ T cells sorted from blood. Subset meaning: CD45RO+ cells pooled with CCR7-negative TemRA cells. These receptors all come from a woman aged 30 to 39 in good health.

The rearrangement links TRBV6-1 to TRBJ1-1; D unclear. Trimming shortened V by 1 base and J by 2 bases, and 20 bases separated the two germline ends. Germline lookup yields CDR1 MNHNS and CDR2 SASEGT. CDR3 length: 18 residues. The CDR3 DNA reads TGTGCCAGCAGTGAAGTTTGGCAGCCGATATCAGAAAACACTGAAGCTTTCTTT. As protein: CASSEVWQPISENTEAFF.

The gene calls are TRBV18 and TRBJ2-3; D is undetermined. The CDR3 is 14 amino acids. V lost 3 bases and J lost 2, with 9 bases in between. CDR1 is KGHSH, CDR2 LQKENI, per germline. This chain's CDR3 is CASSPSPTTDTQYF. For the CDR3, the DNA is TGTGCCAGCTCACCTTCCCCCACCACAGATACGCAGTATTTT. The entire variable domain, with the rest obtained from reference TRBV18 and TRBJ2-3, is as follows: NAGVMQNPRHLVRRRGQEARLRCSPMKGHSHVYWYRQLPEEGLKFMVYLQKENIIDESGMPKERFSAEFPKEGPSILRIQQVVRGDSAAYFCASSPSPTTDTQYFGPGTRLTVL.

This chain joins TRBV19 and TRBJ1-5; D remains ambiguous. V was clipped by 5 bases and J by 7 bases, with 12 bases between them. Germline CDR1 and CDR2: LNHDA and SQIVND (reference sequence). The CDR3 contains 13 residues. The CDR3: CASSLDGFQPQHF. The CDR3 DNA sequence: TGTGCCAGTAGTCTGGACGGGTTCCAGCCCCAGCATTTT.

The CDR3 reads CASSSSSRESYEQYF. The CDR3 nucleotides are TGTGCCAGCAGCTCGTCGTCCCGGGAGTCCTACGAGCAGTACTTC. The rearrangement links TRBV7-3 to TRBJ2-7; tentatively, D is TRBD2 (6 bases). The germline V gene has CDR1 SGHTA and CDR2 FQGTGA. CDR3 size: 15 residues. Trimming took off 4 bases at V and 1 base at J, with 14 bases between the two ends.

The chain uses TRBV9 and TRBJ1-1, with TRBD1 as a possible D gene (5 bases). This CDR3 has 14 amino acids. The V end was cut by 2 bases, the J end by 0 bases, with 8 bases between. CDR1 and CDR2 from the germline V gene are SGDLS and YYNGEE. CDR3 in amino acids: CASSVTVMNTEAFF. The CDR3 nucleotides read TGTGCCAGCAGCGTGACAGTTATGAACACTGAAGCTTTCTTT. Full variable domain (remainder filled in from reference TRBV9 and TRBJ1-1): DSGVTQTPKHLITATGQRVTLRCSPRSGDLSVYWYQQSLDQGLQFLIQYYNGEERAKGNILERFSAQQFPDLHSELNLSSLELGDSALYFCASSVTVMNTEAFFGQGTRLTVV.

This clone turned up a few times. A much more abundant neighbour one base away suggests this may be a read error. This sample also contains other DNA sequences that code for the same CDR3. This chain links TRBV7-9 with TRBJ2-7; D call uncertain. Trimming left V 4 bases short and J 0 bases short, with 4 bases between. The germline V gene has CDR1 SEHNR and CDR2 FQNEAQ (reference sequence). The CDR3 loop spans 12 amino acids. The CDR3 DNA is TGTGCCAGCAGCTCTAGCTCCTACGAGCAGTACTTC. This translates into CASSSSSYEQYF.

This clone appeared a few times. This sequence joins TRBV18 and TRBJ1-5; TRBD1 aligns across 9 bases. Germline assignment: CDR1 KGHSH and CDR2 LQKENI. This CDR3 has 13 amino acids. J lost 8 bases, V lost 8 bases, and 7 bases had no gene match. CDR3 sequence: CASTMGQGEPQHF. The CDR3 DNA sequence: TGTGCCAGCACGATGGGACAGGGAGAGCCCCAGCATTTT.

This chain joins TRBV27 and TRBJ2-3; weak D call: TRBD2 (5 bases). With 8 bases removed from V and 4 bases from J, the gap between germline ends came to 19 bases. This CDR3 comprises 15 residues. Per germline, CDR1 MNHEY and CDR2 SMNVEV (reference sequence). The CDR3 reads CASPRARERADTQYF. DNA for the CDR3: TGTGCCAGCCCTAGGGCGAGGGAGAGAGCAGATACGCAGTATTTT.

This clone was observed a handful of times. V is TRBV18 and J is TRBJ2-2, with TRBD2 identical over 7 bases. V lost 3 bases and J lost 2; bases outside the gene matches: 3. The germline CDR1 and CDR2 sequences are KGHSH and LQKENI. The CDR3 runs 15 residues. The CDR3 sequence: CASSPASGNTGELFF. The CDR3 DNA follows: TGTGCCAGCTCACCCGCTAGCGGAAACACCGGGGAGCTGTTTTTT.

V is TRBV5-1 and J is TRBJ1-2, with D possibly TRBD1 on 5 matching bases. The V end was cut by 3 bases, the J end by 3 bases, with 21 bases between. CDR1 and CDR2 (germline): SGHRS, YFSETQ. This CDR3 is 17 amino acids long. DNA of the CDR3: TGCGCCAGCAGCTCTGTTTTTAGGGGAAGGAGCGACTATGGCTACACCTTC. It specifies CASSSVFRGRSDYGYTF.

The V gene is TRBV6-5, the J gene TRBJ1-2; 8 bases align to TRBD1. Looked up from germline, CDR1 is MNHEY and CDR2 is SVGAGI. CDR3 size: 14 residues. J gave up 4 bases and V 5 bases, and 6 bases lay outside the gene matches. CDR3 nucleotide sequence: TGTGCCAGCAGTATACAGGGGGGCCGCTATGGCTACACCTTC. It specifies CASSIQGGRYGYTF.

This chain connects TRBV27 to TRBJ2-7, with 8 bases lining up with TRBD1. Losses at the gene ends were 2 bases for V and 5 bases for J; bases not matched to a gene: 8. This CDR3 contains 15 residues. Germline CDR1 reads MNHEY; CDR2 reads SMNVEV (reference sequence). The CDR3 sequence: CASSLRQGAKNEQYF. The DNA of the CDR3 is TGTGCCAGCAGTTTACGGCAGGGGGCGAAAAACGAGCAGTACTTC.

This clone was picked up a small number of times. This sequence joins TRBV19 and TRBJ1-2; D remains unclear. CDR1 LNHDA and CDR2 SQIVND come from the germline V gene (reference sequence). This CDR3 is 13 amino acids long. Between the trimmed V and J ends, which lost 4 bases and 3 bases, there was a span of 9 bases. Here the CDR3 DNA reads TGTGCCAGTAGTACATCGTATGACTATGGCTACACCTTC. This translates into CASSTSYDYGYTF.

This clone was seen only a few times. This rearrangement joins TRBV4-2 to TRBJ2-6; 7 positions agree with TRBD1. With 7 bases clipped from V and 2 bases from J, the junction kept 11 bases outside the gene matches. The CDR3 is made up of 17 amino acids. Germline CDR1 and CDR2: LGHNA and YNFKEQ. The CDR3 nucleotides are TGTGCCAGCACTATCTTTGACAGGGTGACTGGGGCCAACGTCCTGACTTTC. Translated, it gives CASTIFDRVTGANVLTF.

The chain has TRBV4-1 and TRBJ2-5; no clear D. The DNA matches TRBJ2-7 better at its end, which makes the J call doubtful. Germline V lookup: CDR1 MGHRA, CDR2 YSYEKL. The CDR3 loop spans 13 amino acids. The CDR3 protein is CASSHGVSYEQYF. The CDR3 DNA is TGCGCCAGCAGCCATGGAGTATCCTACGAGCAGTACTTC.

This clone was recorded at least ten times. This rearrangement joins TRBV5-5 to TRBJ2-7, with 7 bases identical to TRBD2. Germline trimming cut 2 bases from V and 2 bases from J; bases unmatched to any gene: 4. The CDR3 sequence is 14 residues long. Per germline, CDR1 SGHKS and CDR2 YYEKEE (reference sequence). The chain's CDR3 is CASSFLAAPYEQYF. For the CDR3, the DNA is TGTGCCAGCAGCTTTCTAGCGGCCCCCTACGAGCAGTACTTC. The full variable domain, with the rest looked up from reference TRBV5-5 and TRBJ2-7, is DAGVTQSPTHLIKTRGQQVTLRCSPISGHKSVSWYQQVLGQGPQFIFQYYEKEERGRGNFPDRFSARQFPNYSSELNVNALLLGDSALYLCASSFLAAPYEQYFGPGTRLTVT.

The rearrangement joins TRBV19 to TRBJ2-1; D might be TRBD1 (5 bases). Deletions cut 4 bases from V and 2 bases from J, with 15 bases between. Germline V gives CDR1 LNHDA, CDR2 SQIVND (reference sequence). The CDR3 is 16 amino acids. The CDR3 nucleotides read TGTGCCAGTAGTAAGGGGCTTCTTGGGACCTACAATGAGCAGTTCTTC. It specifies CASSKGLLGTYNEQFF. Complete variable domain (other parts from reference TRBV19 and TRBJ2-1): DGGITQSPKYLFRKEGQNVTLSCEQNLNHDAMYWYRQDPGQGLRLIYYSQIVNDFQKGDIAEGYSVSREKKESFPLTVTSAQKNPTAFYLCASSKGLLGTYNEQFFGPGTRLTVL.

The chain couples TRBV11-2 to TRBJ1-4; no firm D call. The germline CDR1 and CDR2 sequences are SGHAT and FQNNGV. The CDR3 length is 15 residues. V gave up 5 bases and J gave up 3 bases, with 13 bases separating them. The CDR3 DNA reads as TGTGCCAGCAGCCCTATGGGGAGGTCTAATGAAAAACTGTTTTTT. It yields the protein CASSPMGRSNEKLFF.

This clone was counted at least ten times. V gene TRBV28 combines with J gene TRBJ2-7; a possible D gene is TRBD2 (6 bases). The CDR3 extends over 16 amino acids. CDR1 and CDR2 (germline): MDHEN, SYDVKM. Trimming cost V 8 bases and J 3 bases, with 23 bases left between them. DNA of the CDR3: TGTGCCAGCGTGGGTATCCGGCGGGACTCCTACTACGAGCAGTACTTC. Translating gives CASVGIRRDSYYEQYF.

The chain links TRBV30 to TRBJ1-2; D not resolved. The CDR3 has 14 amino acids. Germline CDR1 is GTSNPN and CDR2 is SVGIG (reference sequence). V lost 0 bases to trimming and J lost 3 bases, with 11 bases between them. CDR3 sequence reads: CAWSVQELYYGYTF. The CDR3 nucleotides are TGTGCCTGGAGTGTCCAGGAGCTATACTATGGCTACACCTTC.

Details on this clone: A far larger clone is one nucleotide away, so this likely arose from a read error. The chain joins TRBV11-2 to TRBJ1-1; a weak D match, TRBD1 (5 bases). Germline-derived CDR1 and CDR2 are SGHAT and FQNNGV. This CDR3 contains 14 residues. In nucleotides, the CDR3 is TGTACCAGCAGCGAAACCGGGACGTTTCCTGAAGCTTTCTTT. It codes for CTSSETGTFPEAFF.

This chain connects TRBV15 to TRBJ1-1; D is unresolved. The CDR3 spans 14 residues. Per germline, CDR1 LNHNV and CDR2 YYDKDF (reference sequence). The V and J ends lost 2 bases and 1 base respectively, with 8 bases between them. The DNA of the CDR3 is TGTGCCACCAGCAGAATCTTACAGAACACTGAAGCTTTCTTT. Amino acids: CATSRILQNTEAFF. The whole variable domain, filled in from reference TRBV15 and TRBJ1-1, reads DAMVIQNPRYQVTQFGKPVTLSCSQTLNHNVMYWYQQKSSQAPKLLFHYYDKDFNNEADTPDNFQSRRPNTSFCFLDIRSPGLGDTAMYLCATSRILQNTEAFFGQGTRLTVV.

This sequence joins TRBV6-5 and TRBJ1-4, with a tentative D call TRBD1 (6 bases). V was clipped by 5 bases and J by 7 bases, with 17 bases between them. Germline CDR1 reads MNHEY; CDR2 reads SVGAGI. This CDR3 contains 15 residues. This CDR3 is CASSGGNRVIEKLFF. In nucleotides, the CDR3 is TGTGCCAGCAGTGGGGGGAACAGGGTGATTGAAAAACTGTTTTTT.

The sample holds a few counts of this clone. This rearrangement joins TRBV5-1 to TRBJ2-1; 8 nucleotides line up with TRBD2. Germline V lookup: CDR1 SGHRS, CDR2 YFSETQ. The CDR3 consists of 15 residues. V dropped 4 bases and J dropped 8; count of bases not matched to a gene: 11. CDR3: CASSEWGLGGDEQFF. CDR3 bases: TGCGCCAGCAGCGAATGGGGACTAGGTGGGGATGAGCAGTTCTTC.

V is TRBV6-6 and J is TRBJ2-1, with D possibly matching TRBD2 (5 bases). From germline, CDR1 is MNHNY and CDR2 SVGAGI (reference sequence). Deletions cut 6 bases from V and 4 bases from J, with 10 bases between. The CDR3 contains 13 residues. As DNA, the CDR3 is TGTGCCAGCAGCCGGGAAACTTACAATGAGCAGTTCTTC. It yields the protein CASSRETYNEQFF.

The CDR3 region is CASSGGGGGNNEKLFF. The CDR3 DNA reads as TGCGCCAGCAGCGGCGGTGGGGGGGGGAATAATGAAAAACTGTTTTTT. This rearrangement joins TRBV4-1 to TRBJ1-4; the D gene is possibly TRBD1 (5 bases). Germline V CDR1 and CDR2: MGHRA, YSYEKL. Trimming took 5 bases from V and 4 from J, leaving 17 bases between them. This CDR3 has 16 amino acids.

The chain is built from TRBV2 and TRBJ1-1; D is unclear. CDR1 and CDR2 (germline): SNHLY, FYNNEI. V was cut by 10 bases and J by 1 base, with 13 bases left in between. The CDR3 has 13 amino acids. In DNA, the CDR3 is TGTGCCACCCCACGGAACAGGAACACTGAAGCTTTCTTT. It translates to CATPRNRNTEAFF.